The 7 T cell receptor beta chains given below trace back to one sample, sequenced in a study of blood T cell repertoires in COVID-19. Clones were sequenced by immunoSEQ multiplex PCR, and TCRdb holds only the in-frame ones, with some missing. The table lists 150,000 to 200,000 clones, 80% of them singletons. Specimen: PBMCs or T cells enriched from blood (not recorded which). All receptors derive from a man aged 60-69 years who had been exposed to COVID-19.

In its sample, this clone was seen a few times. The chain recombines TRBV27 with TRBJ1-2, with unresolved D. The V end was cut by 8 bases, the J end by 2 bases, with 12 bases between. The CDR3 extends over 13 amino acids. CDR1 and CDR2 from the germline V gene are MNHEY and SMNVEV (reference sequence). This chain's CDR3 is CASRRTDNYGYTF. The CDR3 DNA reads as TGTGCCAGCCGGAGGACCGACAACTATGGCTACACCTTC.

V gene TRBV27 combines with J gene TRBJ1-6, with 7 bases aligning to TRBD1. The V gene end was trimmed by 6 bases and the J gene end by 2 bases; junction bases not matched to a gene: 7. The CDR3 consists of 16 residues. The germline V gene has CDR1 MNHEY and CDR2 SMNVEV (reference sequence). The CDR3 bases are TGTGCCAGCAGAAAGACAGGGATCCCCTATAATTCACCCCTCCACTTT. Translated, it gives CASRKTGIPYNSPLHF.

The V gene is TRBV7-9, the J gene TRBJ2-3; 8 bases are a match to TRBD2. Trimming cost V 7 bases and J 6 bases; bases outside gene matches: 6. Germline assignment: CDR1 SEHNR and CDR2 FQNEAQ (reference sequence). CDR3 length: 13 amino acids. CDR3: CASTLGLVDTQYF. The CDR3, as DNA: TGTGCCAGCACCTTGGGACTAGTTGATACGCAGTATTTT.

This clone was observed a handful of times. The genes are TRBV6-5 and TRBJ2-7, with D perhaps TRBD1 (7 bases). V lost 6 bases and J 0 bases, leaving 15 bases between the germline ends. The CDR3 contains 15 residues. Germline lookup yields CDR1 MNHEY and CDR2 SVGAGI. In nucleotides, the CDR3 is TGTGCCAGCAGGACAGGGACTTCGATCTCCTACGAGCAGTACTTC. This translates into CASRTGTSISYEQYF.

The chain has TRBV18 and TRBJ2-3; 13 bases map to TRBD2. The trim removed 5 bases at V and 3 bases at J, leaving 8 bases unmatched. Germline lookup yields CDR1 KGHSH and CDR2 LQKENI. The CDR3 runs to 17 residues. Written as DNA, the CDR3 is TGTGCCAGCTCAGCCTGGACTAGCGGGAGTGGAACAGATACGCAGTATTTT. Its translation is CASSAWTSGSGTDTQYF.

The chain links TRBV6-1 to TRBJ2-5, with 8 positions matching TRBD2. Germline CDR1 reads MNHNS; CDR2 reads SASEGT. The CDR3 contains 18 residues. Germline trimming cut 4 bases from V and 4 bases from J; bases unmatched to any gene: 17. This chain's CDR3 is CASSGPRPGGPWPETQYF. The CDR3 nucleotides read TGTGCCAGCAGTGGCCCCCGTCCGGGAGGGCCCTGGCCAGAGACCCAGTACTTC.

The chain recombines TRBV5-1 with TRBJ2-3; maybe TRBD1 (6 bases). Trimming took 0 bases from V and 6 from J, leaving 17 bases between them. CDR1 and CDR2 from the germline V gene are SGHRS and YFSETQ. There are 16 residues in the CDR3. DNA for the CDR3: TGCGCCAGCAGCTTGGGTGCCAGGGGAACGGGGGATACGCAGTATTTT. Translated, it gives CASSLGARGTGDTQYF.